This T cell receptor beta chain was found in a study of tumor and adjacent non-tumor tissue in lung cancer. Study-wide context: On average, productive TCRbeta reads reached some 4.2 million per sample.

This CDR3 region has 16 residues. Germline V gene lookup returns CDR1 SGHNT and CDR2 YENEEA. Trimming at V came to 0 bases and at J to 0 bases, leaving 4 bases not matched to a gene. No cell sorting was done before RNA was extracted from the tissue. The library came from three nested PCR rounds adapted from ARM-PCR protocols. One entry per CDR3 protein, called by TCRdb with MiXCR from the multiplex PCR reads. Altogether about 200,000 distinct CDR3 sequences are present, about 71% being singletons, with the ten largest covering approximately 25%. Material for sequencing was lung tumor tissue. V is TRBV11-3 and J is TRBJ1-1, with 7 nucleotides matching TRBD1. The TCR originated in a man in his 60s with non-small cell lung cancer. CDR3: CASSLDADRVNTEAFF. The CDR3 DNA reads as TGTGCCAGCAGCTTAGATGCAGACAGGGTGAACACTGAAGCTTTCTTT.